Listed here are 16 T cell receptor beta chains from one sample, sequenced in a study of OX40 agonist ivuxolimab in advanced cancers. Generated by immunoSEQ multiplex PCR, the TCRdb table keeps only in-frame clones and is missing some. The sample yields fewer than 70,000 clones, 91% seen once. The material sequenced was CD4+ or CD8+ T cells sorted from blood, taken in a trial of the OX40 agonist ivuxolimab. The receptors derive from an adult with an advanced solid tumor such as melanoma, head and neck, liver or kidney cancer.

In this sample, this clone turned up once. The rearrangement joins TRBV7-2 to TRBJ2-2; D gene uncertain. V lost 1 base, J lost 2 bases, and 2 bases lay in between. This CDR3 has 13 residues. Germline-derived CDR1 and CDR2 are SGHTA and FQGNSA. CDR3 bases: TGTGCCAGCAGCTTAGGCAACACCGGGGAGCTGTTTTTT. This encodes CASSLGNTGELFF.

DNA of the CDR3: TGTGCCAGCAGATCTCGGGAAGATACGCAGTATTTT. Its protein product is CASRSREDTQYF. V gene TRBV6-5 combines with J gene TRBJ2-3; D is possibly TRBD2 (5 bases). There are 12 residues in the CDR3. In germline, CDR1 is MNHEY, CDR2 SVGAGI. Deletions cut 6 bases from V and 5 bases from J, with 9 bases between.

The genes are TRBV7-2 and TRBJ2-1; 8 bases are shared with TRBD1. J lost 0 bases, V lost 5 bases, and 9 bases had no gene match. CDR1 and CDR2 (germline): SGHTA, FQGNSA. The CDR3 is 17 amino acids. CDR3 DNA: TGTGCCAGCAGCCCGAGGACAGGGTCCCGCTCCTACAATGAGCAGTTCTTC. Encoded protein: CASSPRTGSRSYNEQFF.

The V and J genes are TRBV7-3 and TRBJ2-2, with D maybe TRBD2 (6 bases). Trimming removed 2 bases at V and 4 bases at J, with 14 bases between. The CDR3 is 16 residues long. Germline V gene lookup returns CDR1 SGHTA and CDR2 FQGTGA. CDR3 in amino acids: CASSLGASDPTGELFF. Written as DNA, the CDR3 is TGTGCCAGCAGCTTAGGGGCTAGCGATCCCACCGGGGAGCTGTTTTTT.

The chain couples TRBV28 to TRBJ2-7; D perhaps matches TRBD1 (5 bases). CDR3 length equals 11 residues. Deletions cut 9 bases from V and 6 bases from J, with 12 bases between. CDR1 is MDHEN, CDR2 SYDVKM, per germline. The CDR3 is CAREQVAEQYF. The CDR3 DNA reads as TGTGCCAGAGAACAGGTCGCCGAGCAGTACTTC.

This rearrangement joins TRBV5-1 to TRBJ2-2; TRBD1 or TRBD2 may be the D gene (5 bases each). This CDR3 is 15 amino acids long. In germline, CDR1 is SGHRS, CDR2 YFSETQ. Trimming cost V 4 bases and J 5 bases, with 15 bases left between them. The CDR3 coding sequence is TGCGCCAGCAGCCGGGACGGACCCCGAACCGGGGAGCTGTTTTTT. Residues: CASSRDGPRTGELFF.

The chain uses TRBV7-2 and TRBJ1-5, with D unclear. Germline CDR1 is SGHTA and CDR2 is FQGNSA. V lost 6 bases, J lost 3 bases, and 9 bases lay in between. There are 13 residues in the CDR3. In DNA, the CDR3 is TGTGCCAGCAGTCTTAGGACCAATCAGCCCCAGCATTTT. Protein product: CASSLRTNQPQHF.

This CDR3 is CASSSGLAAHNEQFF. As DNA, the CDR3 is TGCGCCAGCAGCTCAGGACTAGCGGCCCACAATGAGCAGTTCTTC. V usage is TRBV5-1 and J usage is TRBJ2-1, with TRBD2 identical over 10 bases. CDR3 size: 15 residues. V lost 3 bases to trimming and J lost 5 bases; unmatched junction nucleotides: 5. The germline V gene encodes CDR1 SGHRS and CDR2 YFSETQ.

The chain joins TRBV28 to TRBJ2-2; 13 bases fit TRBD2. The CDR3 is 16 residues long. Germline CDR1 and CDR2: MDHEN and SYDVKM. Trimming cost V 9 bases and J 3 bases; bases outside gene matches: 7. CDR3 protein: CARDGTSGKDTGELFF. CDR3 in DNA: TGTGCCAGGGACGGGACTAGCGGGAAGGACACCGGGGAGCTGTTTTTT.

The count of this clone is one. This chain uses TRBV6-1 with TRBJ2-3, with 9 nucleotides matching TRBD2. Germline assignment: CDR1 MNHNS and CDR2 SASEGT. The length of the CDR3 is 14 residues. Trimming at V came to 10 bases and at J to 0 bases, leaving 5 bases not matched to a gene. The CDR3 spells CATEAGGSTDTQYF. The DNA of the CDR3 is TGTGCCACCGAAGCGGGAGGTAGCACAGATACGCAGTATTTT.

The chain recombines TRBV11-2 with TRBJ1-3, with 8 nucleotides matching TRBD1. Germline CDR1 is SGHAT and CDR2 is FQNNGV. The CDR3 totals 17 residues. Trimming removed 4 bases from V and 0 bases from J; junction bases left unmatched: 8. CDR3 sequence: CASSSTGQAYSGNTIYF. The CDR3 DNA follows: TGTGCCAGCAGCTCCACGGGACAGGCATACTCTGGAAACACCATATATTTT.

The genes are TRBV15 and TRBJ2-1; a weak D match, TRBD2 (6 bases). CDR1 and CDR2 from the germline V gene are LNHNV and YYDKDF (reference sequence). The CDR3 sequence is 13 residues long. Deletions cut 4 bases from V and 6 bases from J, with 10 bases between. CDR3 sequence reads: CATSIRGSNEQFF. CDR3 in DNA: TGTGCCACCAGCATCCGGGGGAGCAATGAGCAGTTCTTC.

The chain employs TRBV7-3 and TRBJ2-7, with D uncertain. V lost 6 bases and J 3 bases, leaving 12 bases between the germline ends. The CDR3 totals 13 residues. The germline gives CDR1 SGHTA, CDR2 FQGTGA. CDR3 region: CASSRGDHYEQYF. The CDR3, as DNA: TGTGCCAGCAGTCGAGGCGACCACTACGAGCAGTACTTC.

Details on this clone: Other DNA sequences in this sample translate to the same CDR3. The chain carries TRBV28 and TRBJ2-7, with D perhaps TRBD1 or TRBD2 (5 bases each). Trimming took 2 bases from V and 4 from J, leaving 6 bases between them. Germline CDR1 and CDR2: MDHEN and SYDVKM. This CDR3 is 12 amino acids long. This CDR3 reads CASSLGGYEQYF. DNA for the CDR3: TGTGCCAGCAGTTTAGGGGGTTACGAGCAGTACTTC.

This chain uses TRBV2 with TRBJ1-1, with 8 bases that match TRBD1. There are 14 residues in the CDR3. The germline V gene has CDR1 SNHLY and CDR2 FYNNEI. V lost 5 bases, J lost 1 base, and 3 bases stayed unmatched. This CDR3 is CASSRGTGNTEAFF. In DNA form, the CDR3 reads TGTGCCAGCAGTAGAGGGACAGGGAACACTGAAGCTTTCTTT. Variable domain in full (rest from reference TRBV2 and TRBJ1-1): EPEVTQTPSHQVTQMGQEVILRCVPISNHLYFYWYRQILGQKVEFLVSFYNNEISEKSEIFDDQFSVERPDGSNFTLKIRSTKLEDSAMYFCASSRGTGNTEAFFGQGTRLTVV.

A few counts support this clone. This chain joins TRBV7-2 and TRBJ2-7; possible D gene TRBD2, 8 bases. The CDR3 loop spans 14 amino acids. Deletions cut 4 bases from V and 6 bases from J, with 16 bases between. Germline V lookup: CDR1 SGHTA, CDR2 FQGNSA. CDR3 DNA: TGTGCCAGCAGCTCCCCCCGGGAGGGGGCCGAGCAGTACTTC. Residues: CASSSPREGAEQYF.